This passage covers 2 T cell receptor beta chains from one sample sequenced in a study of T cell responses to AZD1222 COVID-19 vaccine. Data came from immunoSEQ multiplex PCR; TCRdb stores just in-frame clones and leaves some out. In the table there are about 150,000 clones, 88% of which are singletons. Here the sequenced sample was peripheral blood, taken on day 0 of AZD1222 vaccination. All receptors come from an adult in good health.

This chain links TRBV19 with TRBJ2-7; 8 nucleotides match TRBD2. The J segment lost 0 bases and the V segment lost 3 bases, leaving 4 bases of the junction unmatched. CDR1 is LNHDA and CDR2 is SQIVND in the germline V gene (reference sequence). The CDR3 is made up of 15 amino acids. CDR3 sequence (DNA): TGTGCCAGTAGTATTGGGGCGGGGGGCTCCTACGAGCAGTACTTC. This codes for CASSIGAGGSYEQYF.

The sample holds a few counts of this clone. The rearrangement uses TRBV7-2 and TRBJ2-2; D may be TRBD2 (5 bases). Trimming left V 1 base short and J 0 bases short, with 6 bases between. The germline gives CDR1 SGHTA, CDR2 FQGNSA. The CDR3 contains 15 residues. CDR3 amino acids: CASSLDGANTGELFF. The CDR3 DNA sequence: TGTGCCAGCAGCTTAGACGGGGCGAACACCGGGGAGCTGTTTTTT.